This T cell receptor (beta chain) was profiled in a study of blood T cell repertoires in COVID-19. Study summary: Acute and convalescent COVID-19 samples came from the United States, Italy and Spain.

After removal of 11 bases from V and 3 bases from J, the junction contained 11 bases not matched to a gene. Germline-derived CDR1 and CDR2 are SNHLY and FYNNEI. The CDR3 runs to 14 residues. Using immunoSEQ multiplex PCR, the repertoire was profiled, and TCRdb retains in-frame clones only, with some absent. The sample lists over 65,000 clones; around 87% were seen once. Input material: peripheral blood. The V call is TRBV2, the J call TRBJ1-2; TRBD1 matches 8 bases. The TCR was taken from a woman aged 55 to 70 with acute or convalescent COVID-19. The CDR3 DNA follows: TGTGCCCAAGGGGCGCAGGGGGCTGACTATGGCTACACCTTC. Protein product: CAQGAQGADYGYTF.